This T cell receptor beta chain derives from a study of blood T cell repertoires in COVID-19. For the study at large: The study drew acute and convalescent COVID-19 samples from the United States, Italy and Spain. PBMCs, B-cell-depleted T cells, or T cells provided the cDNA or gDNA that made up the material.

Germline values: CDR1 KGHSH, CDR2 LQKENI. This CDR3 is 15 amino acids long. Between the trimmed V and J ends, which lost 4 bases and 3 bases, there was a span of 15 bases. Authors' methods: Reference gene primer amplification gave nucleated cell count estimates. Sequenced by immunoSEQ multiplex PCR; TCRdb stores in-frame clones only, minus some. V and J calls and clone size are as listed in that table; D and trimming were resolved from the DNA. The sample lists about 95,000 clones; 75% to 85% were seen once. The Seattle patients joined while their infection was active and were tracked longitudinally afterward.

The sample was peripheral blood. The V call is TRBV18, the J call TRBJ1-2; a possible D gene is TRBD1 (6 bases). This receptor was taken from a man older than 75 with COVID-19, enrolled during active disease. As DNA, the CDR3 is TGTGCCAGCTCACGGGACACCCTAAGCGACTATGGCTACACCTTC. Translating gives CASSRDTLSDYGYTF.